These 22 T cell receptor beta chains share one sample of origin, sequenced in a study of T cell responses to AZD1222 COVID-19 vaccine. Produced via immunoSEQ multiplex PCR; TCRdb's table is partial and in-frame only. Of around 110,000 clones listed, around 90% are singletons. Specimen: peripheral blood, collected on day 0 of AZD1222 vaccination. All receptors come from an adult in good health.

The chain carries TRBV19 and TRBJ2-2, with D possibly called TRBD1 or TRBD2 (6 bases each). V was cut by 9 bases and J by 7 bases, with 15 bases left in between. The CDR3 is made up of 13 amino acids. Looked up from germline, CDR1 is LNHDA and CDR2 is SQIVND (reference sequence). The CDR3 nucleotides are TGTGCCAGCTGTCACGGGGGCGGCGGGGAGCTGTTTTTT. This translates into CASCHGGGGELFF.

This clone was found a few times. V usage is TRBV6-2 or TRBV6-3 and J usage is TRBJ2-1; 10 bases fit TRBD1. V lost 6 bases and J lost 16; bases outside the gene matches: 12. The CDR3 is 13 amino acids. Germline CDR1 MNHEY, CDR2 SVGEGT. Here the CDR3 DNA reads TGTGCCAGCAGCTCTCCCCCGGGACAGGGGTTTTTCTTC. Amino acids: CASSSPPGQGFFF.

The chain combines TRBV19 with TRBJ1-2; possibly TRBD1 for D (6 bases). Trimming took 1 base from V and 4 from J, leaving 10 bases between them. This CDR3 is built from 14 residues. In germline, CDR1 is LNHDA, CDR2 SQIVND (reference sequence). CDR3 DNA sequence: TGTGCCAGTAGTATAGGGCAGGGGCGCTATGGCTACACCTTC. Residues: CASSIGQGRYGYTF.

The chain employs TRBV7-2 and TRBJ2-3; 12 bases map to TRBD2. This CDR3 is 17 amino acids long. The V segment lost 4 bases and the J segment 1 base; nucleotides outside the gene matches: 6. The germline V gene encodes CDR1 SGHTA and CDR2 FQGNSA. The CDR3 DNA sequence: TGTGCCAGCAGCTCCCGACTAGCGGGGGACCGCACAGATACGCAGTATTTT. It specifies CASSSRLAGDRTDTQYF.

J is TRBJ2-1 and V is TRBV19; D is unresolved. V was clipped by 6 bases and J by 4 bases, with 10 bases between them. CDR3 length equals 13 residues. Germline V gene sequence: CDR1 LNHDA, CDR2 SQIVND (reference sequence). CDR3 nucleotides: TGTGCCAGTAGGACCCGGGCGTACAATGAGCAGTTCTTC. It codes for CASRTRAYNEQFF.

This clone was seen a single time. V gene TRBV7-9 combines with J gene TRBJ1-2; D is possibly TRBD1 (6 bases). Trimming left V 2 bases short and J 2 bases short, with 12 bases between. Germline values: CDR1 SEHNR, CDR2 FQNEAQ (reference sequence). CDR3 length: 15 amino acids. The CDR3 DNA reads TGTGCCAGCAGCTTATTCGTGGGGGCGAACTATGGCTACACCTTC. This sequence encodes CASSLFVGANYGYTF. Complete variable domain (other parts from reference TRBV7-9 and TRBJ1-2): DTGVSQNPRHKITKRGQNVTFRCDPISEHNRLYWYRQTLGQGPEFLTYFQNEAQLEKSRLLSDRFSAERPKGSFSTLEIQRTEQGDSAMYLCASSLFVGANYGYTFGSGTRLTVV.

The gene calls are TRBV14 and TRBJ2-3; 9 bases match TRBD1. This CDR3 is built from 16 residues. The J segment lost 0 bases and the V segment lost 3 bases, leaving 4 bases of the junction unmatched. CDR1 and CDR2 (germline): SGHDN, FVKESK. In nucleotides, the CDR3 is TGTGCCAGCAGCCACCGACAGGGGGGTAGCACAGATACGCAGTATTTT. This gives the protein CASSHRQGGSTDTQYF.

The chain recombines TRBV9 with TRBJ1-6; weak D call: TRBD1 (6 bases). The CDR3 covers 17 residues. Per germline, CDR1 SGDLS and CDR2 YYNGEE. With 1 base removed from V and 5 bases from J, the gap between germline ends came to 16 bases. As DNA, the CDR3 is TGTGCCAGCAGCGTATCGGGCAGGGGACACGATAATTCACCCCTCCACTTT. Its translation is CASSVSGRGHDNSPLHF.

The chain is built from TRBV3-1 (or the pseudogene TRBV3-2) and TRBJ2-7; 8 bases are a match to TRBD2. Germline CDR1 is LGHDT and CDR2 is YNNKEL (reference sequence). Losses at the gene ends were 2 bases for V and 6 bases for J; bases not matched to a gene: 9. The CDR3 is 15 amino acids. CDR3 region: CASSQPLSGDGEQYF. The CDR3 nucleotides read TGTGCCAGCAGCCAACCCCTTAGCGGGGACGGCGAGCAGTACTTC.

The V call is TRBV27, the J call TRBJ1-5, with TRBD1 matching 9 bases. The CDR3 extends over 14 amino acids. Germline loops: CDR1 MNHEY, CDR2 SMNVEV (reference sequence). V lost 4 bases to trimming and J lost 6 bases; unmatched junction nucleotides: 4. As DNA, the CDR3 is TGTGCCAGCAGTTGGGGACAGGGCGCTCAGCCCCAGCATTTT. Translating gives CASSWGQGAQPQHF.

The CDR3 bases are TGTGCCAGCAGCAAAGCGGGGGGGGCCGGCAATCAGCCCCAGCATTTT. Protein: CASSKAGGAGNQPQHF. The V gene is TRBV21-1, the J gene TRBJ1-5. TRBV21-1 is an annotated pseudogene. This CDR3 has 16 residues.

This chain joins TRBV2 and TRBJ1-1; 7 bases are a match to TRBD1. Losses at the gene ends were 2 bases for V and 2 bases for J; bases not matched to a gene: 11. The CDR3 has 17 residues. From germline, CDR1 is SNHLY and CDR2 FYNNEI. This CDR3 reads CASSEYTDREVNTEAFF. CDR3 nucleotides: TGTGCCAGCAGTGAATACACAGACAGGGAAGTAAACACTGAAGCTTTCTTT.

The rearrangement links TRBV9 to TRBJ2-5; possible D gene TRBD2, 6 bases. Trimming pared 0 bases from V and 2 bases from J, leaving 11 bases between. Looked up from germline, CDR1 is SGDLS and CDR2 is YYNGEE. This CDR3 has 15 residues. The CDR3 protein is CASSVGSGTQETQYF. CDR3 nucleotides: TGTGCCAGCAGCGTAGGCTCTGGGACTCAAGAGACCCAGTACTTC. Variable domain in full (rest from reference TRBV9 and TRBJ2-5): DSGVTQTPKHLITATGQRVTLRCSPRSGDLSVYWYQQSLDQGLQFLIQYYNGEERAKGNILERFSAQQFPDLHSELNLSSLELGDSALYFCASSVGSGTQETQYFGPGTRLLVL.

The chain combines TRBV7-3 with TRBJ1-1; 9 bases map to TRBD1. Germline CDR1 is SGHTA and CDR2 is FQGTGA. After removal of 6 bases from V and 1 base from J, the junction contained 6 bases not matched to a gene. This CDR3 has 15 amino acids. CDR3 in amino acids: CASSYRGRGNTEAFF. CDR3 nucleotide sequence: TGTGCCAGCAGTTACAGGGGGCGCGGGAACACTGAAGCTTTCTTT.

The chain is built from TRBV29-1 and TRBJ2-7; D possibly corresponds to TRBD1 (6 bases). CDR1 is SQVTM, CDR2 ANQGSEA, per germline. Deletions cut 2 bases from V and 5 bases from J, with 16 bases between. This CDR3 spans 14 amino acids. This CDR3 is CSVERGSKGNEQYF. The CDR3 region has the DNA TGCAGCGTTGAAAGGGGGAGTAAAGGAAACGAGCAGTACTTC.

V is TRBV5-6 and J is TRBJ1-2; D possibly corresponds to TRBD1 (6 bases). The CDR3 runs 12 residues. Deletions cut 4 bases from V and 5 bases from J, with 9 bases between. Germline V gives CDR1 SGHDT, CDR2 YYEEEE. The CDR3 bases are TGTGCCAGCAGCCCCGGGACATATGGCTACACCTTC. Residues: CASSPGTYGYTF. The variable domain in full, completed from reference TRBV5-6 and TRBJ1-2, reads DAGVTQSPTHLIKTRGQQVTLRCSPKSGHDTVSWYQQALGQGPQFIFQYYEEEERQRGNFPDRFSGHQFPNYSSELNVNALLLGDSALYLCASSPGTYGYTFGSGTRLTVV.

The genes are TRBV7-3 and TRBJ1-1; D uncertain. Trimming removed 0 bases from V and 0 bases from J, with 11 bases in between. Looked up from germline, CDR1 is SGHTA and CDR2 is FQGTGA. The CDR3 extends over 16 amino acids. The CDR3 DNA sequence: TGTGCCAGCAGCTTAACCGCAGCCCGGGTGAACACTGAAGCTTTCTTT. It encodes CASSLTAARVNTEAFF.

This clone has just one count. The V call is TRBV3-1 (or the pseudogene TRBV3-2), the J call TRBJ2-3; no definite D call. Germline V gives CDR1 LGHDT, CDR2 YNNKEL (reference sequence). This CDR3 is built from 16 residues. The V end lost 2 bases, the J end lost 3 bases, and 15 bases lay between the germline ends. DNA for the CDR3: TGTGCCAGCAGCCAACGGCACACCTGGGGTACAGATACGCAGTATTTT. Translated, it gives CASSQRHTWGTDTQYF.

V and J are TRBV7-2 and TRBJ1-2, with D tentatively TRBD1 (6 bases). Germline V gives CDR1 SGHTA, CDR2 FQGNSA. This CDR3 is built from 16 residues. V lost 5 bases and J lost 0, with 16 bases in between. The CDR3 region is CASSARNRAANYGYTF. The DNA of the CDR3 is TGTGCCAGCAGCGCCCGAAACAGGGCAGCTAACTATGGCTACACCTTC. The full variable domain, its missing parts supplied by reference TRBV7-2 and TRBJ1-2, is GAGVSQSPSNKVTEKGKDVELRCDPISGHTALYWYRQSLGQGLEFLIYFQGNSAPDKSGLPSDRFSAERTGGSVSTLTIQRTQQEDSAVYLCASSARNRAANYGYTFGSGTRLTVV.

The rearrangement joins TRBV4-3 to TRBJ2-7, with unresolved D. Looked up from germline, CDR1 is LGHNA and CDR2 is YSLEER. The CDR3 consists of 14 residues. Trimming removed 2 bases at V and 8 bases at J, with 16 bases between. This chain's CDR3 is CASSQKNSSPQQYF. For the CDR3, the DNA is TGCGCCAGCAGCCAAAAAAATTCTAGTCCTCAGCAGTACTTC.

The chain has TRBV6-2 or TRBV6-3 and TRBJ2-2, with D perhaps TRBD1 or TRBD2 (6 bases each). Trimming pared 2 bases from V and 2 bases from J, leaving 12 bases between. The CDR3 totals 16 residues. Looked up from germline, CDR1 is MNHEY and CDR2 is SVGEGT. The CDR3 loop is CASSYGRGRNTGELFF. CDR3 in DNA: TGTGCCAGCAGTTACGGCCGGGGGCGTAACACCGGGGAGCTGTTTTTT.

The chain has TRBV6-1 and TRBJ2-1; 12 positions match TRBD2. CDR1 MNHNS and CDR2 SASEGT come from the germline V gene. The CDR3 spans 18 residues. Trimming cost V 2 bases and J 8 bases; bases outside gene matches: 13. The CDR3 loop is CASSEQIALAGGLDEQFF. CDR3 in DNA: TGTGCCAGCAGTGAACAGATCGCGCTAGCGGGGGGGCTGGATGAGCAGTTCTTC.